These T cell receptor beta chains were read from a single sample in a study of shared clonotypes between healthy human individuals. The repertoire was sequenced with immunoSEQ multiplex PCR; TCRdb's copy has only in-frame clones and lacks some. The sample carries about 510,000 clones, 79% recorded once. Sequencing used PBMCs. The receptor source for this set is a woman between 40 and 50 years old in good health. Some clones in this sample may be carry-over from other donors' samples. CDR3s include the opening cysteine and the closing phenylalanine or tryptophan. Each record gives: V gene, J gene, D gene, clone size, CDR3 DNA, CDR3 protein. A D gene is named only where the DNA matches it firmly. A clone size is listed for some rows: how often the clone was seen (once, few, many), or a class if it is expanded.

TRBV4-1	TRBJ2-7	TRBD2	once	TGCGCCAGCAGCCAACTAGCGGGAGGTTACGAGCAGTACTTC	CASSQLAGGYEQYF
TRBV5-5	TRBJ2-7	.	.	TGTGCCAGCAGCTTGGGTTACGAGCAGTACTTC	CASSLGYEQYF
TRBV5-4	TRBJ1-1	TRBD1	.	TGTGCCAGCAGCCCCGCCCCGGGACAGCACACTGAAGCTTTCTTT	CASSPAPGQHTEAFF
TRBV7-6	TRBJ2-3	TRBD1	few	TGTGCCAGCAGCTTAGGGACAGGGTTCGATACGCAGTATTTT	CASSLGTGFDTQYF
TRBV28	TRBJ2-7	.	.	TGTGCCAGCAGTGGGGTGACCCCCTACGAGCAGTACTTC	CASSGVTPYEQYF
TRBV11-1	TRBJ1-1	TRBD1	.	TGTGCCAGCAGCCCGGACAGGGCCCAGGTCTCTGAAGCTTTCTTT	CASSPDRAQVSEAFF
TRBV7-2	TRBJ1-1	.	few	TGTGCCAGCAGCCAGGAGGTCCTCAGGGGCACTGAAGCTTTCTTT	CASSQEVLRGTEAFF
TRBV6-5	TRBJ1-1	.	.	TGTGCCAGCAGGCACGACACTGAAGCTTTCTTT	CASRHDTEAFF
TRBV7-8	TRBJ1-1	.	.	TGTGCCAGCAGCTTGGGTTGGATGAGGGGCATGAACACTGAAGCTTTCTTT	CASSLGWMRGMNTEAFF
TRBV29-1	TRBJ2-7	TRBD1	.	TGCAGCGTTGCGGCAGGGGGCCGGGGGTTGCAGTACTTC	CSVAAGGRGLQYF
TRBV6-1	TRBJ1-1	.	.	TGTGCCAGCAGTGAGTCGCGCCTGAACACTGAAGCTTTCTTT	CASSESRLNTEAFF
TRBV7-6	TRBJ2-7	TRBD2	.	TGTGCCAGCAGCCCAGGACTAGCGGGAGGGTACTACGAGCAGTACTTC	CASSPGLAGGYYEQYF
TRBV11-2	TRBJ2-5	.	few	TGTGCCAGCAGCTTAACTGGGGAGACCCAGTACTTC	CASSLTGETQYF
TRBV5-1	TRBJ2-3	.	.	TGCGCCAGCAGCTTGTCTGCCCAGCCCGACACAGATACGCAGTATTTT	CASSLSAQPDTDTQYF
TRBV5-1	TRBJ1-1	.	few	TGCGCCAGCAGGGCGGGGGCCACTGAAGCTTTCTTT	CASRAGATEAFF
TRBV2	TRBJ2-4	.	.	TGTGCCAGCAGTGCGACAGCACCCAAAAACATTCAGTACTTC	CASSATAPKNIQYF
TRBV28	TRBJ2-1	TRBD2	.	TGTGCCAGCAGTTGGCGGGAGGTTAATGAGCAGTTCTTC	CASSWREVNEQFF
TRBV19	TRBJ2-7	.	.	TGTGCCAGTAGGACAGGGAGGGGTGGAGAGCAGTACTTC	CASRTGRGGEQYF
TRBV7-2	TRBJ2-5	TRBD2	.	TGTGCCAGCAGCTTTAGGCGGGAGGCCCAACGAAACCTTCCAGAGACCCAGTACTTC	CASSFRREAQRNLPETQYF
TRBV28	TRBJ2-7	.	.	TGTGCCAGCAGTTACAGCGGACCCTCCTACGAGCAGTACTTC	CASSYSGPSYEQYF
TRBV11-2	TRBJ2-2	TRBD1	once	TGTGCCAGCAGCCCCTTGACAGGGCCCCGTGGGGAGCTGTTTTTT	CASSPLTGPRGELFF
TRBV28	TRBJ1-2	.	.	TGTGCCAGCAGTTCAACAGGGAGAGGCTTTGGCTACACCTTC	CASSSTGRGFGYTF
TRBV15	TRBJ2-5	TRBD2	.	TGTGCCACCAGCAGAGATCCCAGGGAGGGCGCGACCCAGTACTTC	CATSRDPREGATQYF
TRBV15	TRBJ2-7	TRBD2	.	TGTGCCACCAGCAGAGAATTCGCTAGCGGGACCGACAAGCAGTACTTC	CATSREFASGTDKQYF
TRBV7-3	TRBJ2-1	.	.	TGTGCCAGCAGCTCACGGGTCTACAATGAGCAGTTCTTC	CASSSRVYNEQFF
TRBV9	TRBJ2-5	.	.	TGTGCCAGCAGCGTAGGGAACCCCGGTCAGGGTGCCCAGTACTTC	CASSVGNPGQGAQYF
TRBV11-2	TRBJ2-1	.	.	TGTGCCAGCGCGGGGACAAGGCTAACCTACAATGAGCAGTTCTTC	CASAGTRLTYNEQFF
TRBV7-9	TRBJ1-4	TRBD1	.	TGTGCCAGCAGCGGGACAGGCAATGAAAAACTGTTTTTT	CASSGTGNEKLFF
TRBV5-1	TRBJ2-1	.	.	TGCGCCAGCAGCTTCCTTAGCGTCGGGTCCGATTATGAGCAGTTCTTC	CASSFLSVGSDYEQFF
TRBV15	TRBJ1-4	.	few	TGTGCCACCAGCAGAAGGTATAGTGAAAAACTGTTTTTT	CATSRRYSEKLFF
TRBV21-1	TRBJ1-1	.	.	TGTGCCAGCCCCCAGACGGAGGGGTCGACTTTCTTT	CASPQTEGSTFF
TRBV5-1	TRBJ2-7	TRBD1	.	TGCGCCAGCAGCATCCGGGACAGCTTCTACGAGCAGTACTTC	CASSIRDSFYEQYF
TRBV5-1	TRBJ1-5	.	.	TGCGCCAGCAGCTTGTGGGGTGGTAGCAATCAGCCCCAGCATTTT	CASSLWGGSNQPQHF
TRBV11-2	TRBJ2-5	TRBD2	.	TGTGCCAGCAGCTTCCTTGAGGGAACTAGCGCCACAGAGACCCAGTACTTC	CASSFLEGTSATETQYF
TRBV7-3	TRBJ2-1	TRBD2	.	TGTGCCAGCAGCTCGGGGGGGCCCCGGTTCTTC	CASSSGGPRFF
TRBV10-3	TRBJ2-1	TRBD2	few	TGTGCCATCAGGGGCCCAGGGACTAGCGGGAATGAGCAGTTCTTC	CAIRGPGTSGNEQFF
TRBV11-2	TRBJ1-3	TRBD1	.	TGTGCCAGCAGCCCCGGACAGGTCTACTCTGGAAACACCATATATTTT	CASSPGQVYSGNTIYF
TRBV29-1	TRBJ2-7	.	.	TGCAGCGTCTTGCCTCTGACAAGAAACTCCTACGAGCAGTACTTC	CSVLPLTRNSYEQYF
TRBV2	TRBJ2-5	.	.	TGTGCCAGCAGTTACCAAGAGACCCAGTACTTC	CASSYQETQYF
TRBV5-4	TRBJ1-4	TRBD1	.	TGTGCCAGCAGCTTATTTGGACAGGGGAATAAACTGTTTTTT	CASSLFGQGNKLFF
TRBV30	TRBJ2-7	TRBD2	.	TGTGCCTGGGGTAAAAGGGCTAGCGGGAGAGATTACGAGCAGTACTTC	CAWGKRASGRDYEQYF
TRBV19	TRBJ2-5	TRBD1	.	TGTGCCAGTAGTACATCCGGGACAGGGGGGGAGACCCAGTACTTC	CASSTSGTGGETQYF
TRBV5-1	TRBJ1-1	.	.	TGCGCCAGCAGCTTGGACGAATTATCGGGCGGAGAAGCTTTCTTT	CASSLDELSGGEAFF
TRBV2	TRBJ2-7	.	.	TGTGCCAGCAGGATTACAGCCGGCGAGCAGTACTTC	CASRITAGEQYF